These 14 T cell receptor beta chains were sequenced from one sample in a study of blood T cells in healthy people across ages. Combining a sample-barcoded 5' primer with a J-beta primer mix, a second PCR ran for roughly 6 to 12 cycles. From the 5' RACE reads, TCRdb called clonotypes with MiXCR, one entry per CDR3 protein. The sample shows approximately 490,000 distinct CDR3 sequences, nearly 25% of them seen only once. The same specimen was also included in a second study, on T cells of mothers and their children.

Specimen: blood. The receptor source for this set is a boy aged 5-17 years in good health.

V gene TRBV20-1 combines with J gene TRBJ1-2, with 8 bases lining up with TRBD1. Germline V gives CDR1 DFQATT, CDR2 SNEGSKA (reference sequence). The J segment lost 4 bases and the V segment lost 5 bases, leaving 6 bases of the junction unmatched. The CDR3 spans 13 residues. For the CDR3, the DNA is TGCAGTGCTTACGACAGGGGTGGCTATGGCTACACCTTC. It specifies CSAYDRGGYGYTF.

This clonotype turned up a few times. The chain combines TRBV7-2 with TRBJ1-2, with 8 bases that match TRBD1. Germline V lookup: CDR1 SGHTA, CDR2 FQGNSA. The V and J ends lost 6 bases and 5 bases, in that order; junction bases with no gene match: 8. This CDR3 contains 14 residues. In DNA, the CDR3 is TGTGCCAGCAGTGGGGATGACAGGGGTTATGGCTACACCTTC. Translating gives CASSGDDRGYGYTF.

This clonotype was recorded a few times. V gene TRBV12-3 or TRBV12-4 combines with J gene TRBJ2-4; 8 positions agree with TRBD1. The CDR3 spans 15 residues. Trimming cost V 6 bases and J 2 bases; bases outside gene matches: 6. The CDR3 region is CASSETGVTKNIQYF. CDR3 in DNA: TGTGCCAGCAGCGAGACAGGGGTAACCAAAAACATTCAGTACTTC.

The rearrangement links TRBV7-2 to TRBJ1-2; 8 bases fit TRBD1. CDR1 is SGHTA, CDR2 FQGNSA, per germline. With V trimmed by 6 bases and J by 8 bases, 11 bases remained unmatched. There are 14 residues in the CDR3. The CDR3: CASRGEAGGNGYTF. The CDR3 region has the DNA TGTGCCAGCAGGGGGGAGGCAGGGGGCAACGGCTACACCTTC.

This sequence joins TRBV12-3 or TRBV12-4 and TRBJ2-5, with TRBD1 as a possible D gene (5 bases). The end of the DNA aligns better with TRBJ2-7, so the J call may be wrong. CDR3 length: 13 residues. The CDR3 DNA sequence: TGTGCCAGCAGTTTAGAACAGGCCTACGAGCAGTACTTC. It specifies CASSLEQAYEQYF.

A few counts support this clonotype. V is TRBV20-1 and J is TRBJ1-4, with TRBD1 matching over 7 bases. CDR3 size: 15 residues. Germline CDR1 and CDR2: DFQATT and SNEGSKA (reference sequence). J lost 8 bases, V lost 1 base, and 10 bases had no gene match. CDR3 residues: CSARALTGRFEKLFF. The CDR3 DNA follows: TGCAGTGCTAGAGCGTTGACAGGGAGATTCGAAAAACTGTTTTTT.

The rearrangement uses TRBV28 and TRBJ1-2, with D perhaps matching TRBD1 (6 bases). CDR1 is MDHEN, CDR2 SYDVKM, per germline. The CDR3 consists of 12 residues. Between the trimmed V and J ends, which lost 3 bases and 7 bases, there was a span of 9 bases. In DNA form, the CDR3 reads TGTGCCAGCAGTTTCCAGGGGTCTGGCTACACCTTC. Its translation is CASSFQGSGYTF.

The chain uses TRBV6-6 and TRBJ2-4, with 11 bases that match TRBD2. With 5 bases clipped from V and 0 bases from J, the junction kept 6 bases outside the gene matches. The CDR3 loop spans 17 amino acids. The germline V gene encodes CDR1 MNHNY and CDR2 SVGAGI (reference sequence). The CDR3 DNA sequence: TGTGCCAGCAGTAGACTAGCGGGGAGCCTAGCCAAAAACATTCAGTACTTC. Its translation is CASSRLAGSLAKNIQYF.

The chain links TRBV27 to TRBJ1-6; no reliable D call. This CDR3 is built from 17 residues. Germline V CDR1 and CDR2: MNHEY, SMNVEV (reference sequence). Trimming shortened V by 0 bases and J by 0 bases, and 9 bases separated the two germline ends. For the CDR3, the DNA is TGTGCCAGCAGTTTATCGGCCGGGAGCTCCTATAATTCACCCCTCCACTTT. This sequence encodes CASSLSAGSSYNSPLHF.

A word on this clonotype: At one boundary the junction diverges from the germline segment, which might be a read error. V gene TRBV20-1 combines with J gene TRBJ1-4; a weak D match, TRBD1 (5 bases). The CDR3 consists of 14 residues. The germline gives CDR1 DFQATT, CDR2 SNEGSKA (reference sequence). This chain's CDR3 is CGARDLRDGEKLFF. The CDR3 DNA follows: TGCGGTGCTAGAGATCTGAGGGACGGCGAAAAACTGTTTTTT.

The rearrangement links TRBV20-1 to TRBJ2-2, with a weak D call TRBD2 (5 bases). V lost 5 bases to trimming and J lost 1 base, with 8 bases between them. Germline CDR1 reads DFQATT; CDR2 reads SNEGSKA (reference sequence). The CDR3 length is 13 residues. The CDR3 spells CSAPGRNTGELFF. CDR3 in DNA: TGCAGTGCTCCGGGGAGGAACACCGGGGAGCTGTTTTTT.

This chain uses TRBV5-5 with TRBJ2-5, with 7 bases fitting TRBD2. This CDR3 has 12 residues. In germline, CDR1 is SGHKS, CDR2 YYEKEE (reference sequence). After removal of 4 bases from V and 5 bases from J, the junction contained 2 bases not matched to a gene. The CDR3 coding sequence is TGTGCCAGCAGCCGGGAGGACGAGACCCAGTACTTC. Protein sequence: CASSREDETQYF.

The chain has TRBV7-2 and TRBJ2-1, with D tentatively TRBD2 (6 bases). V lost 0 bases and J 9 bases, leaving 15 bases between the germline ends. Per germline, CDR1 SGHTA and CDR2 FQGNSA. CDR3 length: 15 amino acids. CDR3 nucleotide sequence: TGTGCCAGCAGCTTAGCGGGGTTGGGGGGTCCTGAGCAGTTCTTC. Translation: CASSLAGLGGPEQFF. Using reference TRBV7-2 and TRBJ2-1 for the parts outside the CDR3, the full variable domain is GAGVSQSPSNKVTEKGKDVELRCDPISGHTALYWYRQSLGQGLEFLIYFQGNSAPDKSGLPSDRFSAERTGGSVSTLTIQRTQQEDSAVYLCASSLAGLGGPEQFFGPGTRLTVL.

The gene calls are TRBV15 and TRBJ1-4; TRBD1 aligns across 9 bases. Germline loops: CDR1 LNHNV, CDR2 YYDKDF (reference sequence). The CDR3 sequence is 15 residues long. With 0 bases clipped from V and 11 bases from J, the junction kept 7 bases outside the gene matches. Here the CDR3 reads CATSRDQGQGFKLFF. CDR3 in DNA: TGTGCCACCAGCAGAGATCAAGGACAGGGGTTCAAACTGTTTTTT. The whole variable domain, filled in from reference TRBV15 and TRBJ1-4, reads DAMVIQNPRYQVTQFGKPVTLSCSQTLNHNVMYWYQQKSSQAPKLLFHYYDKDFNNEADTPDNFQSRRPNTSFCFLDIRSPGLGDTAMYLCATSRDQGQGFKLFFGSGTQLSVL.